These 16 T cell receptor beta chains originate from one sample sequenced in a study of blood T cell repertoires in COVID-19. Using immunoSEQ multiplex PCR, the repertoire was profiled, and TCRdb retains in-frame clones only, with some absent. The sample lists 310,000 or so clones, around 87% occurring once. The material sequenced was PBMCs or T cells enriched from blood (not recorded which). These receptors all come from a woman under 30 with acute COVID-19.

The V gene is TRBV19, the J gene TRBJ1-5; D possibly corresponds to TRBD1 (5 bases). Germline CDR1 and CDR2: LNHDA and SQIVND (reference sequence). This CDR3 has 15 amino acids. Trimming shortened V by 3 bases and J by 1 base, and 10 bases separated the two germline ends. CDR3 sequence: CASSMQKGSNQPQHF. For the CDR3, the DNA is TGTGCCAGTAGTATGCAAAAGGGGAGCAATCAGCCCCAGCATTTT. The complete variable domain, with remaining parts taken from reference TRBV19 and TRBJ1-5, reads DGGITQSPKYLFRKEGQNVTLSCEQNLNHDAMYWYRQDPGQGLRLIYYSQIVNDFQKGDIAEGYSVSREKKESFPLTVTSAQKNPTAFYLCASSMQKGSNQPQHFGDGTRLSIL.

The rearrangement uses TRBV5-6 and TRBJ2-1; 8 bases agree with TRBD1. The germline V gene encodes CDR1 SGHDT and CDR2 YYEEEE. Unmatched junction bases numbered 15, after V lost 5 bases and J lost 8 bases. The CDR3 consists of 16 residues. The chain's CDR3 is CASRTYGTGLVDEQFF. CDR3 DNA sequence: TGTGCCAGCAGGACATACGGGACAGGCCTAGTCGATGAGCAGTTCTTC.

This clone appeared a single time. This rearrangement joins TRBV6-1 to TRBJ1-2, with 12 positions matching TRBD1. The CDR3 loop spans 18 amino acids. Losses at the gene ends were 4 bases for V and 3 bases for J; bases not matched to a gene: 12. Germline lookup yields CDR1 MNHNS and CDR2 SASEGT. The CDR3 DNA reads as TGTGCCAGCAGTGGTGCCCCGGGACAGGGGGCTGGGGACTATGGCTACACCTTC. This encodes CASSGAPGQGAGDYGYTF.

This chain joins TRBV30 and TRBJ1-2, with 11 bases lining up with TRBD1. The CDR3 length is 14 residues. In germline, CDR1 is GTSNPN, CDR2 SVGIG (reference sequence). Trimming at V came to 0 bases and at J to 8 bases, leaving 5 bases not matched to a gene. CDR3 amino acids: CAWSVGQGANGYTF. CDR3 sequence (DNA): TGTGCCTGGAGTGTAGGACAGGGGGCGAACGGCTACACCTTC. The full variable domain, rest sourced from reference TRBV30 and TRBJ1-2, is SQTIHQWPATLVQPVGSPLSLECTVEGTSNPNLYWYRQAAGRGLQLLFYSVGIGQISSEVPQNLSASRPQDRQFILSSKKLLLSDSGFYLCAWSVGQGANGYTFGSGTRLTVV.

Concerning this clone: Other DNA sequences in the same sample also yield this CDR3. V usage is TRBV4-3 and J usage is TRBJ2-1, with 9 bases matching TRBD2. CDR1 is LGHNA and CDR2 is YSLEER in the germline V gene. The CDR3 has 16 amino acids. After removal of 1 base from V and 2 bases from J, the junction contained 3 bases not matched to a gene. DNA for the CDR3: TGCGCCAGCAGCCAAGGTAGCGGGAGTCCCTACAATGAGCAGTTCTTC. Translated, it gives CASSQGSGSPYNEQFF.

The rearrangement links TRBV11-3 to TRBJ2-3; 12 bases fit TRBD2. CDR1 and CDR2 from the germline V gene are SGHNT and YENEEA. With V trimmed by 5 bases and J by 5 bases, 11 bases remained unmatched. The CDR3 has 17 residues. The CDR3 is CASSLPTSGSPVDTQYF. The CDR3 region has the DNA TGTGCCAGCAGCCTACCGACTAGCGGGAGTCCTGTAGATACGCAGTATTTT.

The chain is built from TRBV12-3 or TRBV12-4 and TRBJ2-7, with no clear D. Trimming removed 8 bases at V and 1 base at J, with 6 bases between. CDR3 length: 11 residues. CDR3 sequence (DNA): TGTGCCAGCGGTCAGTCCTACGAGCAGTACTTC. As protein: CASGQSYEQYF.

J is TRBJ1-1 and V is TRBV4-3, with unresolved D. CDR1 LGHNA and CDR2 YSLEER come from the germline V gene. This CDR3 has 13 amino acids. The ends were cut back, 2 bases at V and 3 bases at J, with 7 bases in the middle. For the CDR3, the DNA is TGCGCCAGCAGCCAACGGTGGTACACTGAAGCTTTCTTT. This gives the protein CASSQRWYTEAFF.

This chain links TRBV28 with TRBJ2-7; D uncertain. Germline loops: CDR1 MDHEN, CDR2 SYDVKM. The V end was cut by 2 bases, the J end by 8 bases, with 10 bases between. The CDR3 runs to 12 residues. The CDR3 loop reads CASSLAEGQQYF. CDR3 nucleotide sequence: TGTGCCAGCAGTTTAGCGGAAGGTCAGCAGTACTTC.

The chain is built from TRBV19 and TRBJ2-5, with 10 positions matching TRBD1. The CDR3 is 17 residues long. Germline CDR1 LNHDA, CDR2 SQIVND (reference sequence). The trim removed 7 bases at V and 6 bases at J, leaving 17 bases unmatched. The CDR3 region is CASTSGGVTGGLKTQYF. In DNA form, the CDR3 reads TGTGCCAGTACCTCGGGGGGCGTGACAGGGGGCTTGAAGACCCAGTACTTC.

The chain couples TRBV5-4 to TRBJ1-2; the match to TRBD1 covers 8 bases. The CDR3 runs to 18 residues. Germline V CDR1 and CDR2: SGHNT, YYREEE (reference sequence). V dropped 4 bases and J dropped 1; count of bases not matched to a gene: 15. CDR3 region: CASSPAYGRGRGNYGYTF. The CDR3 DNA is TGTGCCAGCAGCCCCGCTTACGGCAGGGGGCGCGGTAACTATGGCTACACCTTC.

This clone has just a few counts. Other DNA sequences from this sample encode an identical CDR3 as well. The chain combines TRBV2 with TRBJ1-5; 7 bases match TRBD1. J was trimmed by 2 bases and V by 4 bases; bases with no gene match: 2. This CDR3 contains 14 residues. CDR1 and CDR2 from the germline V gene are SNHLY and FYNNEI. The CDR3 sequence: CASSGGQRNQPQHF. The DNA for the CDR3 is TGTGCCAGCAGTGGGGGACAGCGCAATCAGCCCCAGCATTTT.

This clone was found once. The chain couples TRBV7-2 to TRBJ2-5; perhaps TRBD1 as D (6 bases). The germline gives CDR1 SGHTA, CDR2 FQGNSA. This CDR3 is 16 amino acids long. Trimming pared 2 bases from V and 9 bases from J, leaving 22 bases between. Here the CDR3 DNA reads TGTGCCAGCAGCTTATCAACGGGACACCCAGGTAGAGCCCAGTACTTC. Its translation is CASSLSTGHPGRAQYF. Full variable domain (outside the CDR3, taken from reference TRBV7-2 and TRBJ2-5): GAGVSQSPSNKVTEKGKDVELRCDPISGHTALYWYRQSLGQGLEFLIYFQGNSAPDKSGLPSDRFSAERTGGSVSTLTIQRTQQEDSAVYLCASSLSTGHPGRAQYFGPGTRLLVL.

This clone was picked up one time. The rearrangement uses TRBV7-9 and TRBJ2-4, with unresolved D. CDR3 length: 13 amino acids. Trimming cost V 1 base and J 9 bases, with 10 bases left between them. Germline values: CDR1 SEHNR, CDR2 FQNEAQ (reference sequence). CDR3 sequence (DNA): TGTGCCAGCAGCTTAGTACTAACCAGCATTCAGTACTTC. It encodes CASSLVLTSIQYF.

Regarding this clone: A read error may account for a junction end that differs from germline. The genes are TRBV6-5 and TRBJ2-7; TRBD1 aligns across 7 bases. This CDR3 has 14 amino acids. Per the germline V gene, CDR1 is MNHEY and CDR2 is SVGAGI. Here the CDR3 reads CASSYSRDRGPRNF. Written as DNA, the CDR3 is TGTGCCAGCAGTTACTCCCGGGACAGAGGGCCCAGGAACTTC.

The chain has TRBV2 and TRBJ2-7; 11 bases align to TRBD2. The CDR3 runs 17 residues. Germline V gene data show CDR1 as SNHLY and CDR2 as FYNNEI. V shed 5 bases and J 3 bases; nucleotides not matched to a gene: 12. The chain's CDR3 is CASSKGTSGAALYEQYF. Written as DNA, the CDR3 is TGTGCCAGCAGTAAGGGGACTAGCGGAGCCGCTCTCTACGAGCAGTACTTC.